Shown below are 7 T cell receptor beta chains from a single sample sequenced in a study of cytomegalovirus exposure and HLA in healthy donors. 13 Jbeta primers and 60 Vbeta primers were used for the PCR. Clones were sequenced by immunoSEQ multiplex PCR, and TCRdb holds only the in-frame ones, with some missing. Its table lists 75,000 to 85,000 clones. The sample consisted of PBMCs. These TCRs come from a man aged 50-60 years in good health and CMV-seronegative.

The V call is TRBV28, the J call TRBJ2-3; TRBD2 aligns across 7 bases. This CDR3 is 22 amino acids long. Looked up from germline, CDR1 is MDHEN and CDR2 is SYDVKM. V was pared by 4 bases and J by 0 bases, with 25 bases of the junction left unmatched. In nucleotides, the CDR3 is TGTGCCAGCAGTTCGGCTCAGTTTCTGGGACTACCGAATAAAGTTAGCACAGATACGCAGTATTTT. It codes for CASSSAQFLGLPNKVSTDTQYF.

The chain is built from TRBV7-2 and TRBJ1-4, with D possibly matching TRBD1 (5 bases). CDR3 size: 15 residues. V gave up 3 bases and J gave up 8 bases, with 16 bases separating them. The germline gives CDR1 SGHTA, CDR2 FQGNSA. CDR3 in DNA: TGTGCCAGCAGCTTCGATGGGGCTGTGAGGGAAAAACTGTTTTTT. Its translation is CASSFDGAVREKLFF.

V and J are TRBV9 and TRBJ1-2; unclear D gene. CDR1 and CDR2 from the germline V gene are SGDLS and YYNGEE. CDR3 length equals 13 residues. The V and J ends lost 4 bases and 6 bases respectively, with 13 bases between them. The CDR3 loop reads CASSLHEVNGYTF. CDR3 sequence (DNA): TGTGCCAGCAGCCTCCACGAGGTAAATGGCTACACCTTC.

This chain joins TRBV18 and TRBJ2-5; 7 bases align to TRBD1. V trimming: 3 bases; J trimming: 8 bases; junction bases outside the gene matches: 12. CDR1 is KGHSH and CDR2 is LQKENI in the germline V gene. CDR3 length equals 15 residues. For the CDR3, the DNA is TGTGCCAGCTCACCGCCCGGACAGGAGGCAGGTACCCAGTACTTC. The encoded protein is CASSPPGQEAGTQYF.

This chain uses TRBV7-9 with TRBJ1-2; D gene ambiguous. Germline CDR1 reads SEHNR; CDR2 reads FQNEAQ (reference sequence). The CDR3 length is 15 residues. Trimming pared 2 bases from V and 2 bases from J, leaving 12 bases between. CDR3 sequence reads: CASSLKSTGNYGYTF. The CDR3 DNA reads as TGTGCCAGCAGCTTAAAATCGACGGGAAACTATGGCTACACCTTC.

The chain recombines TRBV18 with TRBJ2-3; TRBD1 agrees at 9 bases. This CDR3 is built from 13 residues. Germline CDR1 and CDR2: KGHSH and LQKENI. With V trimmed by 5 bases and J by 6 bases, 3 bases remained unmatched. CDR3 bases: TGTGCCAGCTCAACAGGGGGCCACGATACGCAGTATTTT. Translation: CASSTGGHDTQYF.

V gene TRBV6-1 combines with J gene TRBJ1-1; no clear D. The ends were cut back, 2 bases at V and 2 bases at J, with 9 bases in the middle. CDR1 MNHNS and CDR2 SASEGT come from the germline V gene. This CDR3 contains 14 residues. As DNA, the CDR3 is TGTGCCAGCAGTGAACAAACGGTCAACACTGAAGCTTTCTTT. This translates into CASSEQTVNTEAFF.